The next 27 T cell receptor beta chains were all read from a single sample in a study of T and B cells in COVID-19 patients. TRB was amplified from around 250-500 ng of blood genomic DNA. Multiplex PCR with BIOMED2 TRB-A/B primer pools amplified TRB rearrangements. TCRdb reprocessed the multiplex PCR reads via MiXCR and lists one record per CDR3 protein. The repertoire holds fewer than 25,000 distinct CDR3 sequences, with roughly 27% as singletons. Source material: blood. The receptors originated from a human donor who had recovered from COVID-19.

This clonotype was counted between two and nine times. The V gene is TRBV12-3 or TRBV12-4, the J gene TRBJ2-3; possible D gene TRBD2, 6 bases. Trimming removed 5 bases at V and 5 bases at J, with 17 bases between. The CDR3 has 15 amino acids. The CDR3 DNA follows: TGTGCCAGCAGTGGGCGGGACTTGAGTGTAGATACGCAGTATTTT. Amino acid sequence: CASSGRDLSVDTQYF.

This clonotype has only one observation. This chain joins TRBV15 and TRBJ2-2; 11 nucleotides align to TRBD2. CDR3 length: 15 residues. CDR1 and CDR2 from the germline V gene are LNHNV and YYDKDF (reference sequence). Unmatched junction bases numbered 6, after V lost 5 bases and J lost 7 bases. The CDR3 DNA reads as TGTGCCACCAGCGGGACTAGCGGACAGGGCGGGGAGCTGTTTTTT. It translates to CATSGTSGQGGELFF.

This clonotype showed up just a few times. This chain uses TRBV5-6 with TRBJ2-7; D gene uncertain. Between the trimmed V and J ends, which lost 7 bases and 3 bases, there was a span of 8 bases. Germline CDR1 and CDR2: SGHDT and YYEEEE. There are 11 residues in the CDR3. The CDR3 sequence: CASSGFYEQYF. The CDR3 DNA follows: TGTGCCAGCTCCGGTTTCTACGAGCAGTACTTC.

The chain carries TRBV6-2 or TRBV6-3 and TRBJ2-7; TRBD1 is a possible D gene (5 bases). Germline V gives CDR1 MNHEY, CDR2 SVGEGT. Trimming shortened V by 7 bases and J by 2 bases, and 15 bases separated the two germline ends. The CDR3 length is 14 residues. The chain's CDR3 is CASTSLGVTYEQYF. The CDR3 DNA follows: TGTGCCAGCACCTCCCTAGGGGTTACCTACGAGCAGTACTTC.

In the case of this clonotype: A much larger clone lies a single base off, so this may be a read error. The gene calls are TRBV19 and TRBJ2-3, with 9 positions matching TRBD2. The CDR3 runs to 19 residues. CDR1 is LNHDA, CDR2 SQIVND, per germline (reference sequence). With V trimmed by 6 bases and J by 2 bases, 18 bases remained unmatched. The DNA for the CDR3 is TGTGCCAGTAGAAACAGAGCGGGGGGACCTCAGGGGCCCACAGATACGCAGTATTTT. Its translation is CASRNRAGGPQGPTDTQYF.

V is TRBV11-1 and J is TRBJ2-7, with TRBD2 matching over 8 bases. The CDR3 length is 15 residues. CDR1 is SGHAT, CDR2 FQDESV, per germline (reference sequence). Trimming removed 5 bases from V and 3 bases from J; junction bases left unmatched: 9. In nucleotides, the CDR3 is TGTGCCAGCAGCGAGAATATGGGACTAGTCTACGAGCAGTACTTC. Its protein is CASSENMGLVYEQYF.

This clonotype is categorized as medium-sized (0.01 to 0.1%). This chain joins TRBV29-1 and TRBJ2-2, with D perhaps TRBD1 or TRBD2 (5 bases each). This CDR3 has 13 amino acids. The V and J ends lost 6 bases and 1 base respectively, with 9 bases between them. Per germline, CDR1 SQVTM and CDR2 ANQGSEA. CDR3 nucleotide sequence: TGCAGCGTCCGGGACGGGAACACCGGGGAGCTGTTTTTT. The encoded protein is CSVRDGNTGELFF.

The sample holds one count of this clonotype. The chain employs TRBV10-1 and TRBJ2-2, with unresolved D. Germline-derived CDR1 and CDR2 are WNHNN and SYGVQD (reference sequence). This CDR3 is built from 15 residues. V lost 0 bases and J lost 2, with 7 bases in between. CDR3 nucleotide sequence: TGCGCCAGCAGTGAGTCGGTAGACAACACCGGGGAGCTGTTTTTT. Its protein product is CASSESVDNTGELFF.

This clonotype has only a few counts. This chain uses TRBV5-6 with TRBJ2-1; 8 bases agree with TRBD1. The CDR3 contains 15 residues. Germline V gene data show CDR1 as SGHDT and CDR2 as YYEEEE. V gave up 4 bases and J gave up 7 bases; unmatched junction bases: 10. CDR3: CASSITGGGLNEQFF. The CDR3 DNA reads TGTGCCAGCAGCATTACAGGGGGTGGTTTAAATGAGCAGTTCTTC.

The chain is built from TRBV12-3 or TRBV12-4 and TRBJ2-5; D tentatively reads TRBD1 or TRBD2 (6 bases each). This CDR3 comprises 13 residues. Trimming stripped 3 bases from V and 6 bases from J, with 11 bases between. This chain's CDR3 is CASSLRGAKTQYF. CDR3 coding DNA: TGTGCCAGCAGTTTGAGGGGGGCGAAGACCCAGTACTTC.

In this sample, this clonotype turned up a few times. This chain uses TRBV6-6 with TRBJ2-2; D is possibly TRBD1 (6 bases). The CDR3 covers 15 residues. V dropped 5 bases and J dropped 1 base, with 11 bases sitting between them. The germline V gene encodes CDR1 MNHNY and CDR2 SVGAGI (reference sequence). The CDR3 sequence is CASSRPGQNTGELFF. In nucleotides, the CDR3 is TGTGCCAGCAGTCGCCCGGGACAGAACACCGGGGAGCTGTTTTTT.

In this sample, this clonotype turned up a few times. The chain joins TRBV12-3 or TRBV12-4 to TRBJ2-3; 10 nucleotides line up with TRBD2. Unmatched junction bases numbered 8, after V lost 6 bases and J lost 5 bases. The length of the CDR3 is 15 residues. The CDR3 sequence: CASSPSGSRGDTQYF. In DNA, the CDR3 is TGTGCCAGCAGCCCTAGCGGGAGTAGGGGAGATACGCAGTATTTT.

The chain has TRBV7-9 and TRBJ2-3; TRBD2 matches at 12 bases. The CDR3 length is 17 residues. Germline V gives CDR1 SEHNR, CDR2 FQNEAQ (reference sequence). V gave up 5 bases and J gave up 0 bases; unmatched junction bases: 6. Written as DNA, the CDR3 is TGTGCCAGCAGCCGAAGACTAGCGGGGGAGAGCACAGATACGCAGTATTTT. Translation gives CASSRRLAGESTDTQYF.

In this sample, this clonotype is medium-sized. The CDR3 DNA reads as TGTGCCAGTAGTGCCCTTTTGGGGACAGGGGGTCTACAGACCCAGTACTTC. Translated: CASSALLGTGGLQTQYF. The V and J genes are TRBV19 and TRBJ2-5; TRBD1 matches 11 bases. The CDR3 contains 17 residues. Losses at the gene ends were 5 bases for V and 6 bases for J; bases not matched to a gene: 14. The germline V gene encodes CDR1 LNHDA and CDR2 SQIVND (reference sequence). Looking up the rest from reference TRBV19 and TRBJ2-5 gives the full variable domain: DGGITQSPKYLFRKEGQNVTLSCEQNLNHDAMYWYRQDPGQGLRLIYYSQIVNDFQKGDIAEGYSVSREKKESFPLTVTSAQKNPTAFYLCASSALLGTGGLQTQYFGPGTRLLVL.

The V gene is TRBV18, the J gene TRBJ2-5, with D possibly being TRBD1 (5 bases). This CDR3 has 13 amino acids. Germline CDR1 KGHSH, CDR2 LQKENI. V was shortened by 4 bases and J by 4 bases, with 10 bases between the two germline ends. In DNA form, the CDR3 reads TGTGCCAGCTCACAGCAGGGATTAGAGACCCAGTACTTC. This sequence encodes CASSQQGLETQYF. The whole variable domain, filled in from reference TRBV18 and TRBJ2-5, reads NAGVMQNPRHLVRRRGQEARLRCSPMKGHSHVYWYRQLPEEGLKFMVYLQKENIIDESGMPKERFSAEFPKEGPSILRIQQVVRGDSAAYFCASSQQGLETQYFGPGTRLLVL.

This clonotype has a count of ten or more. The rearrangement uses TRBV6-5 and TRBJ2-3; D not resolved. Trimming removed 2 bases at V and 0 bases at J, with 9 bases between. This CDR3 region has 15 residues. The germline gives CDR1 MNHEY, CDR2 SVGAGI. CDR3: CASSYGLGSTDTQYF. Written as DNA, the CDR3 is TGTGCCAGCAGTTACGGGCTGGGCAGCACAGATACGCAGTATTTT.

The V call is TRBV5-4, the J call TRBJ1-2; 8 positions agree with TRBD1. Germline CDR1 is SGHNT and CDR2 is YYREEE (reference sequence). The CDR3 length is 14 residues. V dropped 5 bases and J dropped 4; count of bases not matched to a gene: 7. CDR3 protein: CASRRGQDFYGYTF. For the CDR3, the DNA is TGTGCCAGCAGAAGGGGACAGGACTTCTATGGCTACACCTTC.

V usage is TRBV6-1 and J usage is TRBJ2-7; D may be TRBD1 (5 bases). Germline CDR1 and CDR2: MNHNS and SASEGT. The V and J ends lost 7 bases and 0 bases respectively, with 13 bases between them. This CDR3 is built from 14 residues. The chain's CDR3 is CASTRTRSSYEQYF. The DNA for the CDR3 is TGTGCCAGCACTAGGACACGGAGCTCCTACGAGCAGTACTTC.

There are a few counts of this clonotype. V is TRBV5-6 and J is TRBJ1-3; D unclear. Looked up from germline, CDR1 is SGHDT and CDR2 is YYEEEE. This CDR3 region has 14 residues. The V gene lost 1 base and the J gene lost 0 bases, with 5 bases spanning the gap. CDR3 bases: TGTGCCAGCAGCTTGCCCAACTCTGGAAACACCATATATTTT. It specifies CASSLPNSGNTIYF.

The gene calls are TRBV12-3 or TRBV12-4 and TRBJ1-5; no reliable D call. This CDR3 is 15 amino acids long. Trimming left V 6 bases short and J 6 bases short, with 18 bases between. The CDR3 nucleotides read TGTGCCAGCAGCCCTATCCGTGGGGTTCGTCAGCCCCAGCATTTT. Translating it yields CASSPIRGVRQPQHF.

This clonotype was counted only a few times. This rearrangement joins TRBV5-6 to TRBJ2-7; D gene ambiguous. The CDR3 has 14 residues. Deletions cut 0 bases from V and 6 bases from J, with 13 bases between. Germline CDR1 is SGHDT and CDR2 is YYEEEE. CDR3 in amino acids: CASSLANRWREQYF. In nucleotides, the CDR3 is TGTGCCAGCAGCTTGGCCAATAGGTGGCGCGAGCAGTACTTC.

V is TRBV6-2 or TRBV6-3 and J is TRBJ1-1; weak D call: TRBD1 (5 bases). The V end was cut by 5 bases, the J end by 6 bases, with 10 bases between. The CDR3 sequence is 12 residues long. CDR1 and CDR2 (germline): MNHEY, SVGEGT. CDR3 nucleotide sequence: TGTGCCAGCAGTCTCCGGGACGCTGAAGCTTTCTTT. Its translation is CASSLRDAEAFF.

In DNA, the CDR3 is TGTGCCAGCAGGCGGGACAGCTCCTACAATGAGCAGTTCTTC. It is translated as CASRRDSSYNEQFF. The chain couples TRBV12-3 or TRBV12-4 to TRBJ2-1; D perhaps matches TRBD1 (7 bases). The CDR3 consists of 14 residues. The V end lost 6 bases, the J end lost 0 bases, and 9 bases lay between the germline ends.

The CDR3 bases are TGTGCCAGCACGTTACAAGAGGGGTTTAACTATGGCTACACCTTC. Residues: CASTLQEGFNYGYTF. The V gene is TRBV6-5, the J gene TRBJ1-2; D is possibly TRBD1 (5 bases). Germline V lookup: CDR1 MNHEY, CDR2 SVGAGI. The CDR3 totals 15 residues. The V end lost 7 bases, the J end lost 1 base, and 16 bases lay between the germline ends.

This clonotype is termed medium-sized. The V and J genes are TRBV19 and TRBJ2-3; 7 nucleotides match TRBD2. This CDR3 spans 13 amino acids. CDR1 is LNHDA, CDR2 SQIVND, per germline (reference sequence). Germline trimming cut 6 bases from V and 3 bases from J; bases unmatched to any gene: 3. The CDR3 protein is CASRTSMTDTQYF. The CDR3, as DNA: TGTGCCAGTAGGACTAGCATGACAGATACGCAGTATTTT.

Worth noting for this clonotype: This sequence may be a read error, since a much larger clone differs from it by one base. V and J are TRBV19 and TRBJ2-7; the match to TRBD2 covers 13 bases. This CDR3 is built from 15 residues. J lost 2 bases, V lost 4 bases, and 2 bases had no gene match. Per the germline V gene, CDR1 is LNHDA and CDR2 is SQIVND (reference sequence). The CDR3, as DNA: TGTGCCAGTAGTACTGGGACTAGCGGGACCTACGAGCAGTACTTC. It encodes CASSTGTSGTYEQYF.

As for this clonotype: A much more abundant neighbour one base away suggests this may be a read error. The chain has TRBV18 and TRBJ2-7, with D possibly being TRBD2 (6 bases). In germline, CDR1 is KGHSH, CDR2 LQKENI. There are 14 residues in the CDR3. V was trimmed by 3 bases and J by 7 bases, leaving 16 bases between them. The CDR3 nucleotides are TGTGCCAGCTCACCTATGGACGGGGGTGCGGAGCAGTACTTC. Protein: CASSPMDGGAEQYF.